This passage covers 4 T cell receptor beta chains from one sample sequenced in a study of cytomegalovirus exposure and HLA in healthy donors. Primers for the PCR totalled 60 Vbeta and 13 Jbeta. Assay: immunoSEQ multiplex PCR; the TCRdb copy retains only in-frame clones and omits some. The data contain about 140,000 clones, approximately 61% of them seen just once; the ten biggest clones take up about 1.5%. The sample consisted of PBMCs. The receptors originated from a human donor in good health.

This clone occurred once. The CDR3 loop reads CASSLGQGPSYEQYF. CDR3 in DNA: TGCGCCAGCAGCTTGGGACAGGGACCGTCCTACGAGCAGTACTTC. The chain combines TRBV5-1 with TRBJ2-7; 7 positions agree with TRBD1. CDR1 and CDR2 from the germline V gene are SGHRS and YFSETQ. Trimming cost V 0 bases and J 1 base; bases outside gene matches: 4. The CDR3 consists of 15 residues. The complete variable domain, with remaining parts taken from reference TRBV5-1 and TRBJ2-7, reads KAGVTQTPRYLIKTRGQQVTLSCSPISGHRSVSWYQQTPGQGLQFLFEYFSETQRNKGNFPGRFSGRQFSNSRSEMNVSTLELGDSALYLCASSLGQGPSYEQYFGPGTRLTVT.

The J gene is TRBJ2-1, the V gene TRBV5-1; 12 positions match TRBD2. CDR1 SGHRS and CDR2 YFSETQ come from the germline V gene. The CDR3 loop spans 14 amino acids. V lost 0 bases, J lost 12 bases, and 4 bases stayed unmatched. CDR3 protein: CASSLGLAGVWQFF. Written as DNA, the CDR3 is TGCGCCAGCAGCTTGGGACTAGCGGGAGTGTGGCAGTTCTTC.

This clone was counted a few times. This rearrangement joins TRBV10-3 to TRBJ1-2; no clear D. The CDR3 sequence is 14 residues long. V lost 8 bases and J 1 base, leaving 14 bases between the germline ends. Germline CDR1 is ENHRY and CDR2 is SYGVKD. The CDR3 coding sequence is TGTGCCATCGAGGATCCGGGAATTAACTATGGCTACACCTTC. Translation: CAIEDPGINYGYTF.

This clone came up a few times. The rearrangement links TRBV5-4 to TRBJ2-1; a possible D gene is TRBD2 (5 bases). The CDR3 extends over 13 amino acids. From germline, CDR1 is SGHNT and CDR2 YYREEE (reference sequence). V gave up 3 bases and J gave up 4 bases, with 8 bases separating them. The DNA for the CDR3 is TGTGCCAGCAGCTCCGAGCGGTACAATGAGCAGTTCTTC. This encodes CASSSERYNEQFF.